This entry lists 18 T cell receptor beta chains sequenced from one sample in a study of Ad26.COV2.S vaccination and SARS-CoV-2 variants (dated by TCRdb to 2020 to 2023). Libraries were prepared through the immunoSEQ multiplex PCR assay. In its TCRdb copy, this immuneACCESS table keeps in-frame sequences only and misses some clones. Where compared with another copy, unresolved V genes explain less than half of these, and the others have no known cause. The sample records approximately 300,000 clones, just over 85% of which are singletons. The ten biggest clones cover approximately 2% of the sample. What this sample's treatment or condition label stands for: about 20 received Ad26.COV2.S at low or high dose, single or two shots; five or six received placebo; per-sample allocation not given. Repertoires of vaccine and placebo recipients were sequenced from samples collected on day 63 after the first injection.

The source was peripheral blood, collected in a trial of Ad26.COV2.S vaccine versus placebo. These receptors all stem from a person between 18 and 60 years old who received the Ad26.COV2.S COVID-19 vaccine or a placebo.

This clone was counted once. The rearrangement joins TRBV19 to TRBJ1-1; D remains unclear. The CDR3 has 15 residues. Trimming pared 1 base from V and 4 bases from J, leaving 13 bases between. Germline lookup yields CDR1 LNHDA and CDR2 SQIVND (reference sequence). The CDR3 coding sequence is TGTGCCAGTAGTATAGTCGGGTTACCGACCACTGAAGCTTTCTTT. Its protein product is CASSIVGLPTTEAFF. The full variable domain, rest sourced from reference TRBV19 and TRBJ1-1, is DGGITQSPKYLFRKEGQNVTLSCEQNLNHDAMYWYRQDPGQGLRLIYYSQIVNDFQKGDIAEGYSVSREKKESFPLTVTSAQKNPTAFYLCASSIVGLPTTEAFFGQGTRLTVV.

This clone appeared a single time. This chain joins TRBV30 and TRBJ2-7, with TRBD1 as a possible D gene (6 bases). CDR1 and CDR2 (germline): GTSNPN, SVGIG (reference sequence). The CDR3 sequence is 12 residues long. Trimming stripped 3 bases from V and 4 bases from J, with 10 bases between. The CDR3 reads CAWRRDNYEQYF. As DNA, the CDR3 is TGTGCCTGGAGACGGGACAATTACGAGCAGTACTTC.

V gene TRBV29-1 combines with J gene TRBJ2-1, with 10 bases fitting TRBD2. Germline CDR1 reads SQVTM; CDR2 reads ANQGSEA. This CDR3 is 14 amino acids long. J was trimmed by 9 bases and V by 4 bases; bases with no gene match: 9. The CDR3 coding sequence is TGCAGCGTTGGGTCAGCGGGGGGGCCTAGTGAGCAGTTCTTC. It specifies CSVGSAGGPSEQFF.

This chain uses TRBV5-4 with TRBJ1-1; weak D call: TRBD1 (5 bases). Per germline, CDR1 SGHNT and CDR2 YYREEE (reference sequence). This CDR3 comprises 13 residues. V was trimmed by 9 bases and J by 1 base, leaving 13 bases between them. CDR3 region: CATQTDQNTEAFF. The DNA for the CDR3 is TGTGCCACCCAGACAGACCAGAACACTGAAGCTTTCTTT.

V usage is TRBV6-2 or TRBV6-3 and J usage is TRBJ2-7; 8 nucleotides agree with TRBD1. From germline, CDR1 is MNHEY and CDR2 SVGEGT. The length of the CDR3 is 14 residues. V shed 0 bases, J shed 6 bases, and the junction held 4 bases outside the gene matches. CDR3 residues: CASSYSRDRGEQYF. CDR3 DNA sequence: TGTGCCAGCAGTTACTCGAGAGACAGGGGCGAGCAGTACTTC.

This sequence joins TRBV10-3 and TRBJ1-4; no clear D. Looked up from germline, CDR1 is ENHRY and CDR2 is SYGVKD. There are 14 residues in the CDR3. The ends were cut back, 7 bases at V and 8 bases at J, with 17 bases in the middle. The CDR3: CAIMSPGSGEKLFF. CDR3 DNA sequence: TGTGCCATCATGAGTCCGGGTTCTGGGGAAAAACTGTTTTTT.

The genes are TRBV18 and TRBJ2-3, with TRBD1 as a possible D gene (5 bases). The CDR3 is made up of 17 amino acids. Trimming cost V 3 bases and J 1 base, with 17 bases left between them. Germline CDR1 and CDR2: KGHSH and LQKENI. The DNA for the CDR3 is TGTGCCAGCTCACCGTTAAGGGGATGGGTGGGCACAGATACGCAGTATTTT. It encodes CASSPLRGWVGTDTQYF.

The chain has TRBV5-1 and TRBJ1-2; possibly TRBD1 for D (5 bases). This CDR3 region has 13 residues. Trimming stripped 0 bases from V and 3 bases from J, with 6 bases between. CDR1 is SGHRS and CDR2 is YFSETQ in the germline V gene. For the CDR3, the DNA is TGCGCCAGCAGCTTGGTAGGGGACTATGGCTACACCTTC. This sequence encodes CASSLVGDYGYTF.

This clone was picked up a small number of times. J is TRBJ1-6 and V is TRBV2; D is possibly TRBD1 (5 bases). In germline, CDR1 is SNHLY, CDR2 FYNNEI. The CDR3 consists of 13 residues. The ends were cut back, 8 bases at V and 8 bases at J, with 13 bases in the middle. The CDR3: CASVGRRDSPLHF. CDR3 DNA: TGTGCCAGCGTGGGACGAAGGGATTCACCCCTCCACTTT.

This clone was observed once. The V call is TRBV4-3, the J call TRBJ2-1; TRBD1 is a possible D gene (5 bases). V lost 1 base to trimming and J lost 4 bases, with 14 bases between them. CDR1 is LGHNA, CDR2 YSLEER, per germline. There are 16 residues in the CDR3. CDR3 sequence (DNA): TGCGCCAGCAGCCAAGGACAGCCAATTGCGTACAATGAGCAGTTCTTC. As protein: CASSQGQPIAYNEQFF.

The chain employs TRBV4-1 and TRBJ2-3; TRBD1 might be the D (5 bases). V shed 10 bases and J shed 3 bases, with 14 bases lying between them. CDR1 is MGHRA and CDR2 is YSYEKL in the germline V gene. CDR3 size: 13 residues. The chain's CDR3 is CATRSRGTDTQYF. The CDR3 DNA sequence: TGCGCCACCAGGAGTAGGGGTACAGATACGCAGTATTTT.

The chain is built from TRBV3-1 (or the pseudogene TRBV3-2) and TRBJ1-1; D unresolved. Germline CDR1 reads LGHDT; CDR2 reads YNNKEL (reference sequence). V was clipped by 0 bases and J by 1 base, with 9 bases between them. The CDR3 is made up of 15 amino acids. Here the CDR3 reads CASSQDRGSNTEAFF. In DNA form, the CDR3 reads TGTGCCAGCAGCCAAGATCGCGGGTCGAACACTGAAGCTTTCTTT.

CDR3 region: CASSLESLGLPGELFF. In nucleotides, the CDR3 is TGTGCCAGCAGCTTAGAGTCCCTAGGACTTCCCGGGGAGCTGTTTTTT. V usage is TRBV7-6 and J usage is TRBJ2-2; D may be TRBD2 (5 bases). Between the trimmed V and J ends, which lost 1 base and 6 bases, there was a span of 15 bases. Germline V CDR1 and CDR2: SGHVS, FNYEAQ. CDR3 length equals 16 residues.

This clone was seen just once. CDR3 region: CASSPRTASTDTQYF. The CDR3 DNA reads TGTGCCAGCTCACCACGGACAGCTAGCACAGATACGCAGTATTTT. The V call is TRBV18, the J call TRBJ2-3; TRBD1 might be the D (6 bases). The CDR3 sequence is 15 residues long. V shed 1 base and J shed 0 bases, with 8 bases lying between them. The germline CDR1 and CDR2 sequences are KGHSH and LQKENI.

V and J are TRBV2 and TRBJ1-5; 8 bases align to TRBD1. CDR1 SNHLY and CDR2 FYNNEI come from the germline V gene. This CDR3 comprises 15 residues. Germline trimming cut 6 bases from V and 2 bases from J; bases unmatched to any gene: 6. The CDR3 bases are TGTGCCAGCAGGGGGACAGGTGCAGGCAATCAGCCCCAGCATTTT. This gives the protein CASRGTGAGNQPQHF.

In regard to this clone: A junction end diverges from the germline sequence, so it may reflect a read error. This chain uses TRBV2 with TRBJ1-5; no definite D call. This CDR3 region has 12 residues. Germline CDR1 SNHLY, CDR2 FYNNEI. The CDR3 DNA is TGTGCCAGCAGTGAGGGGAATCGGCCCCAGCATTTT. This encodes CASSEGNRPQHF. Based on the CDR3 plus reference TRBV2 and TRBJ1-5, the full variable domain is EPEVTQTPSHQVTQMGQEVILRCVPISNHLYFYWYRQILGQKVEFLVSFYNNEISEKSEIFDDQFSVERPDGSNFTLKIRSTKLEDSAMYFCASSEGNRPQHFGDGTRLSIL.

This chain links TRBV11-2 with TRBJ2-2; the D gene is possibly TRBD1 (6 bases). V gave up 6 bases and J gave up 0 bases, with 11 bases separating them. CDR3 length: 15 amino acids. CDR1 is SGHAT and CDR2 is FQNNGV in the germline V gene. CDR3: CASRKDRTNTGELFF. The CDR3 nucleotides are TGTGCCAGCAGAAAGGACAGAACGAACACCGGGGAGCTGTTTTTT.

The V gene is TRBV7-2, the J gene TRBJ1-2; weak D call: TRBD1 (6 bases). V gave up 4 bases and J gave up 5 bases, with 20 bases separating them. This CDR3 has 16 residues. Looked up from germline, CDR1 is SGHTA and CDR2 is FQGNSA. CDR3 DNA: TGTGCCAGCAGCTATGGACAGACCTTATTAAAGTATGGCTACACCTTC. Amino acid sequence: CASSYGQTLLKYGYTF.